This TCR beta chain was found in a study of immune characterization of retroperitoneal liposarcoma. Via MiXCR, TCRdb re-called the PCR reads, giving one row per CDR3 protein. The repertoire holds approximately 10,000 distinct CDR3 sequences, 37% seen once, with 10% in the top ten. V was clipped by 3 bases and J by 6 bases, with 15 bases between them. From germline, CDR1 is LGHNT and CDR2 FRNRAP. The CDR3 consists of 15 residues. The receptor's source is a female donor with retroperitoneal liposarcoma. The rearrangement uses TRBV12-5 and TRBJ1-5; D call uncertain. Source material: tumor tissue. The CDR3 reads CASGLVGSGRQPQHF. CDR3 sequence (DNA): TGTGCTAGTGGTTTAGTTGGATCGGGCCGTCAGCCCCAGCATTTT.